A selection of T cell receptor beta chains follows, all from one sample in a study of identical twins. TCRdb ran MiXCR on the 5' RACE reads and lists one entry per CDR3 protein. The sample carries roughly 750,000 distinct CDR3 sequences, roughly 20% recorded once. The same sample was also studied in work on T cells expressing NK-cell markers.

Sequenced material: PBMCs. All receptors come from a woman between 18 and 29 years old in good health. Both conserved end residues are part of each CDR3. D genes are given only for firm matches. Clone size is not always given. Where it is, it says once, few, many or a class for expanded clones.

>-|TRBJ2-7|TRBD1|TRBV7-2
TGTGCCAGCAGCTTTTTCCGGACAGGAGAATACGAGCAGTACTTC
CASSFFRTGEYEQYF
>few|TRBJ1-4|-|TRBV20-1
TGCAGTGCTAGAGATGGCGGGGCTTCCACTAATGAAAAACTGTTTTTT
CSARDGGASTNEKLFF
>-|TRBJ2-7|TRBD1|TRBV12-3/TRBV12-4
TGTGCCAGCAGTCCCCAGACAGGGGGGTCGTCCTACGAGCAGTACTTC
CASSPQTGGSSYEQYF
>once|TRBJ2-1|TRBD1|TRBV20-1
TGCAGTGCTCGCTCGACAGGGGACGAGCAGTTCTTC
CSARSTGDEQFF
>few|TRBJ2-1|-|TRBV20-1
TGCAGTGCTAGAAGAGGGAGCAATTTTGTGAATGAGCAGTTCTTC
CSARRGSNFVNEQFF
>-|TRBJ2-1|-|TRBV6-6
TGTGCCAGCAGTTACTCGAACCCTGAGCAGTTCTTC
CASSYSNPEQFF
>-|TRBJ2-1|-|TRBV3-1
TGTGCCAGCAGCCAAGGATGGGGTGAGCAGTTCTTC
CASSQGWGEQFF
>-|TRBJ2-5|TRBD2|TRBV6-6
TGTGCCAGCAGTTACGTAGCGGGAGTGTCGGAGTACTTC
CASSYVAGVSEYF
>-|TRBJ1-2|-|TRBV12-3/TRBV12-4
TGTGCCAGCAGTGAAGGCGGATTGGGCTATGGCTACACCTTC
CASSEGGLGYGYTF
>-|TRBJ1-5|TRBD1|TRBV7-9
TGTGCCAGCAGCGCCGAGACAGGGGGCCCCCAGCATTTT
CASSAETGGPQHF
>few|TRBJ1-1|-|TRBV29-1
TGCAGCGTTGTAATTCAGGTTGAAGCTTTCTTT
CSVVIQVEAFF
>-|TRBJ2-3|TRBD2|TRBV20-1
TGCAGTGCTCCCGGGGAGGGAGTTTCAGATACGCAGTATTTT
CSAPGEGVSDTQYF
>few|TRBJ2-2|TRBD1|TRBV12-3/TRBV12-4
TGTGCCAGCAGTTCGGGACAGGGAGGCTCTGCCGGGGAGCTGTTTTTT
CASSSGQGGSAGELFF
>-|TRBJ1-1|TRBD1|TRBV18
TGTGCCAGCTCGTACGGGACAGGAATCCTCACTGAAGCTTTCTTT
CASSYGTGILTEAFF
>many|TRBJ2-1|-|TRBV6-1
TGTGCCAGCAGTCTCGGCGGGCAGGGGAAGTATGAGCAGTTCTTC
CASSLGGQGKYEQFF
>few|TRBJ2-7|-|TRBV28
TGTGCCAGCAGCCTGCCCGGACGTGCCACCTACGAGCAGTACTTC
CASSLPGRATYEQYF
>-|TRBJ2-3|-|TRBV20-1
TGCAGTGTGTACAGGCAACCAGATACGCAGTATTTT
CSVYRQPDTQYF
>-|TRBJ2-7|TRBD1|TRBV18
TGTGCCAGCCTCGGACAGGGTCCCTACGAGCAGTACTTC
CASLGQGPYEQYF
>many|TRBJ2-7|-|TRBV10-3
TGTGCCATTGGGAAAGCAAACTACGAGCAGTACTTC
CAIGKANYEQYF
>-|TRBJ1-2|-|TRBV20-1
TGCAGTGCTAGAAGTTGGCAGGGCCATGGCTACACCTTC
CSARSWQGHGYTF
>few|TRBJ2-4|-|TRBV20-1
TGCAGTGCCCCGGTTCTAGCCAAAAACATTCAGTACTTC
CSAPVLAKNIQYF
>few|TRBJ2-5|-|TRBV20-1
TGCAGTGCTAGAGATACGGGGACACTGTACCAAGAGACCCAGTACTTC
CSARDTGTLYQETQYF
>-|TRBJ2-1|-|TRBV3-1
TGTGCCAGCAGCCGACCCTCTACACGCTCCCTTCACAATGAGCAGTTCTTC
CASSRPSTRSLHNEQFF